Reported below is one TCR beta chain. This clone turned up a few times. Its antigen remains undetermined. Within one base of it there is no much larger clone, and no base qualities were kept. This sample was included in a study of OX40 agonist ivuxolimab in advanced cancers. About the investigation overall: Ivuxolimab was a fully human IgG2 agonistic monoclonal antibody targeting the costimulatory receptor OX40 (CD134). Intravenous ivuxolimab was administered to patients every 2 weeks at six dose levels: 0.01, 0.1, 0.3, 1.5, 3 and 10 mg/kg. Among the approximately 50 dose-escalation patients, some 19 had hepatocellular carcinoma, around 15 melanoma, 9 renal cell carcinoma and 9 head and neck cancer. The dose-escalation cohort was 80% to 90% male with a mean age of approximately 60 years, ranging from roughly 23 to 79. Prior anti-PD-1, anti-PD-L1 or anti-CTLA-4 therapy was permitted, and approximately 39% of dose-escalation patients had received checkpoint inhibitors. Partial responses occurred in three dose-escalation patients: two with cutaneous melanoma and one with hepatocellular carcinoma. The purpose of peripheral TCRbeta sequencing was to test whether ivuxolimab changed TCR sequence diversity and led to clonal T-cell expansion. The paper covers the monotherapy dose-escalation part of the phase I ivuxolimab trial, which included N of about 56 patients.

The research as a whole found: At doses of 0.1 to 3.0 mg/kg, clonal expansion of both CD4+ and CD8+ blood T cells was observed from baseline to week 6. In partial responders in the 0.1-3.0 mg/kg groups, normalized peripheral clonal expansion was found to be among the lowest, especially among CD8+ T cells. Antigen specificity was not determined for the clonally expanded peripheral T cells. After ivuxolimab, expanded clones were on average more numerous among CD8+ T cells than among CD4+ T cells. Low levels of normalized T-cell clonal expansion were also seen in some patients who did not respond.

For sequencing of the TCRbeta CDR3 region, genomic DNA was extracted from the sorted cells. TCRbeta CDR3 regions were sequenced using the immunoSEQ Assay. The source is immuneACCESS, and TCRdb retained only in-frame sequences with V and J called. Part of the clones is not carried over; for the studies checked, unresolved V genes explain less than half of this, and the remainder is unexplained. The sample table lists tens of thousands of clones, roughly 80% of them with a count of one. The top ten hold over 3% of the sample. Patients with autoimmune disease history or receiving systemic immunosuppression were excluded from the trial. Peripheral blood for TCR sequencing was drawn from every dose cohort at baseline, at cycle 4 day 1 and at cycle 7 day 1. The samples were drawn from a first-in-human, open-label, multicenter phase I dose-escalation trial of ivuxolimab. Adults with locally advanced or metastatic melanoma, renal cell, hepatocellular, or head and neck squamous cell carcinoma were enrolled in the trial. Before TCR sequencing, CD4+ and CD8+ T cells were separately sorted from peripheral blood.

CDR1 and CDR2 are read off the germline V gene as SGHRS and YFSETQ. Counted from cysteine to phenylalanine, this CDR3 has 15 amino acids. The kept DNA is CDR3 alone, 45 bases in frame from the first base. The germline ends are 14 bases apart after V is trimmed by 3 bases and J by 2 bases. The origin of this receptor is an adult with an advanced solid tumor such as melanoma, head and neck, liver or kidney cancer. Sequencing used CD4+ or CD8+ T cells sorted from blood, obtained in a trial of the OX40 agonist ivuxolimab. The rearranged segments are TRBV5-1 and TRBJ2-5; the D gene is perhaps TRBD1, on 5 matching bases. The DNA sequence is TGCGCCAGCAGCTGGAATGACAGAGGACAAGAGACCCAGTACTTC. This codes for CASSWNDRGQETQYF. The CDR3 plus the reference TRBV5-1 and TRBJ2-5 genes for the other parts give the full variable domain: KAGVTQTPRYLIKTRGQQVTLSCSPISGHRSVSWYQQTPGQGLQFLFEYFSETQRNKGNFPGRFSGRQFSNSRSEMNVSTLELGDSALYLCASSWNDRGQETQYFGPGTRLLVL.